These 21 T cell receptor beta chains were sequenced from one sample in a study of T cells of healthy individuals. TCRdb fed the 5' RACE reads into MiXCR, producing one record per CDR3 protein. The sample has about 41,000 distinct CDR3 sequences, 4% to 5.5% seen once. The receptors were sampled from a human donor in good health.

This clonotype was detected ten times or more. This CDR3 is CSVQAGPNQFF. For the CDR3, the DNA is TGCAGCGTTCAGGCAGGTCCAAATCAGTTCTTC. V usage is TRBV29-1 and J usage is TRBJ2-1; D not resolved. The CDR3 is 11 residues long. Deletions cut 5 bases from V and 13 bases from J, with 15 bases between. Germline V lookup: CDR1 SQVTM, CDR2 ANQGSEA.

Only a few counts were recorded for this clonotype. The rearrangement uses TRBV12-3 or TRBV12-4 and TRBJ1-1; tentative D call: TRBD1 (5 bases). The CDR3 is 13 residues long. V was clipped by 7 bases and J by 5 bases, with 14 bases between them. Here the CDR3 DNA reads TGTGCCAGCACTTCAACGGGGGGAACTGAAGCTTTCTTT. Its protein is CASTSTGGTEAFF.

This clonotype was seen many times. The CDR3 sequence: CSARGAGGSGTDTQYF. The DNA for the CDR3 is TGCAGTGCTAGAGGGGCAGGTGGGAGCGGCACAGATACGCAGTATTTT. V and J are TRBV20-1 and TRBJ2-3; perhaps TRBD2 as D (5 bases). V dropped 1 base and J dropped 1 base, with 15 bases sitting between them. This CDR3 comprises 16 residues. Germline assignment: CDR1 DFQATT and CDR2 SNEGSKA (reference sequence).

This clonotype occurred many times. This chain joins TRBV2 and TRBJ2-3; D is unclear. From germline, CDR1 is SNHLY and CDR2 FYNNEI. The CDR3 spans 12 residues. The V end was cut by 3 bases, the J end by 5 bases, with 6 bases between. The CDR3 bases are TGTGCCAGCAGTGAGCTGGGAGATACGCAGTATTTT. It encodes CASSELGDTQYF.

V is TRBV2 and J is TRBJ2-7, with 9 bases matching TRBD1. Per germline, CDR1 SNHLY and CDR2 FYNNEI. The J segment lost 5 bases and the V segment lost 6 bases, leaving 11 bases of the junction unmatched. This CDR3 contains 15 residues. Here the CDR3 DNA reads TGTGCCAGCAGAGATTCCCGGGACAGGGTCCACGAGCAGTACTTC. The encoded protein is CASRDSRDRVHEQYF. Full variable domain (missing parts from reference TRBV2 and TRBJ2-7): EPEVTQTPSHQVTQMGQEVILRCVPISNHLYFYWYRQILGQKVEFLVSFYNNEISEKSEIFDDQFSVERPDGSNFTLKIRSTKLEDSAMYFCASRDSRDRVHEQYFGPGTRLTVT.

This clonotype was counted many times. J is TRBJ1-5 and V is TRBV7-8; D is possibly TRBD1 (6 bases). Germline V gene lookup returns CDR1 SGHVS and CDR2 FQNEAQ. This CDR3 comprises 16 residues. The V gene lost 3 bases and the J gene lost 3 bases, with 15 bases spanning the gap. The CDR3 nucleotides read TGTGCCAGCAGCTTCAATGCCAGGGGTTCCAATCAGCCCCAGCATTTT. Its protein is CASSFNARGSNQPQHF.

This clonotype came up many times. The CDR3, as DNA: TGTGCCAGCAGCGGATCTAGCGGGAGGACCTACGAGCAGTACTTC. It yields the protein CASSGSSGRTYEQYF. J is TRBJ2-7 and V is TRBV12-3 or TRBV12-4; TRBD2 matches at 11 bases. V dropped 6 bases and J dropped 2; count of bases not matched to a gene: 6. There are 15 residues in the CDR3.

This clonotype was seen ten or more times. The junction shows a germline mismatch at one end, possibly a read error. This chain links TRBV7-7 with TRBJ2-2; 15 bases map to TRBD2. This CDR3 is 17 amino acids long. CDR1 and CDR2 from the germline V gene are SSHAT and FNYEAQ (reference sequence). The CDR3 is CASSSGLAGGYVGELFF. The CDR3, as DNA: TGTGCTAGCAGCTCGGGACTAGCGGGAGGTTACGTCGGGGAGCTGTTTTTT.

This clonotype was counted many times. V gene TRBV10-3 combines with J gene TRBJ2-3; D unclear. Germline CDR1 and CDR2: ENHRY and SYGVKD. The germline V and J ends were trimmed by 0 bases and 3 bases, with 13 bases remaining between them. This CDR3 contains 16 residues. This chain's CDR3 is CAISESTIGVTDTQYF. In DNA, the CDR3 is TGTGCCATCAGTGAGTCGACCATTGGCGTGACAGATACGCAGTATTTT.

The chain is built from TRBV12-3 or TRBV12-4 and TRBJ1-2, with D possibly TRBD1 on 5 matching bases. V was pared by 5 bases and J by 0 bases, with 16 bases between. This CDR3 has 16 amino acids. CDR3 residues: CASSTPGGGPNYGYTF. The CDR3 DNA is TGTGCCAGCAGTACTCCCGGTGGGGGACCTAACTATGGCTACACCTTC.

The chain employs TRBV2 and TRBJ2-7; 9 bases match TRBD2. Per the germline V gene, CDR1 is SNHLY and CDR2 is FYNNEI. The junction had 8 bases not matched to a gene; V was cut back by 7 bases and J by 1 base. The CDR3 sequence is 15 residues long. The chain's CDR3 is CASIRAGGPSYEQYF. The CDR3 DNA follows: TGTGCCAGCATAAGGGCGGGGGGGCCGTCCTACGAGCAGTACTTC. The complete variable domain, with remaining parts taken from reference TRBV2 and TRBJ2-7, reads EPEVTQTPSHQVTQMGQEVILRCVPISNHLYFYWYRQILGQKVEFLVSFYNNEISEKSEIFDDQFSVERPDGSNFTLKIRSTKLEDSAMYFCASIRAGGPSYEQYFGPGTRLTVT.

The table lists this clonotype with many counts. The chain has TRBV4-1 and TRBJ1-5; D gene ambiguous. Trimming shortened V by 1 base and J by 6 bases, and 25 bases separated the two germline ends. From germline, CDR1 is MGHRA and CDR2 YSYEKL. The CDR3 loop spans 19 amino acids. CDR3 DNA sequence: TGCGCCAGCAGCCAAGCATTAGGGCAGGCCAGTTTTAGGCCTCAGCCCCAGCATTTT. It encodes CASSQALGQASFRPQPQHF.

This clonotype has a handful of counts. CDR3 DNA sequence: TGTGCCACACAGAGTCCCTCTTCTGAGCAGTACTTC. Its translation is CATQSPSSEQYF. The rearrangement joins TRBV19 to TRBJ2-7; D is uncertain. Trimming pared 10 bases from V and 7 bases from J, leaving 17 bases between. The CDR3 totals 12 residues. From germline, CDR1 is LNHDA and CDR2 SQIVND (reference sequence). The whole variable domain, remainder taken from reference TRBV19 and TRBJ2-7, is DGGITQSPKYLFRKEGQNVTLSCEQNLNHDAMYWYRQDPGQGLRLIYYSQIVNDFQKGDIAEGYSVSREKKESFPLTVTSAQKNPTAFYLCATQSPSSEQYFGPGTRLTVT.

The rearrangement links TRBV6-6 to TRBJ2-6, with D perhaps TRBD2 (5 bases). Germline V lookup: CDR1 MNHNY, CDR2 SVGAGI (reference sequence). The CDR3 runs to 15 residues. V was pared by 2 bases and J by 2 bases, with 7 bases between. CDR3 amino acids: CASSYEGAGANVLTF. Written as DNA, the CDR3 is TGTGCCAGCAGTTACGAGGGCGCTGGGGCCAACGTCCTGACTTTC.

This clonotype was detected many times. The chain carries TRBV3-1 and TRBJ2-7, with a tentative D call TRBD2 (6 bases). The CDR3 runs to 16 residues. The germline V gene has CDR1 LGHDT and CDR2 YNNKEL (reference sequence). V lost 1 base and J lost 4, with 17 bases in between. The CDR3 nucleotides are TGTGCCAGCAGCCAAGTTTGGGACCCCCGGGAGTACGAGCAGTACTTC. This codes for CASSQVWDPREYEQYF.

This clonotype was seen at least ten times. The chain has TRBV6-5 and TRBJ2-7; TRBD2 is a possible D gene (5 bases). The V end lost 1 base, the J end lost 5 bases, and 12 bases lay between the germline ends. The CDR3 contains 14 residues. Germline-derived CDR1 and CDR2 are MNHEY and SVGAGI. The CDR3 loop reads CASSYLEGSNEQYF. In DNA, the CDR3 is TGTGCCAGCAGTTACTTAGAAGGGAGCAACGAGCAGTACTTC.

The V gene is TRBV7-9, the J gene TRBJ1-2; 9 bases are a match to TRBD1. This CDR3 contains 16 residues. The ends lost 5 bases at V and 2 bases at J; junction bases unmatched: 9. Germline V gene data show CDR1 as SEHNR and CDR2 as FQNEAQ (reference sequence). The CDR3 loop is CASSPPIGTGNYGYTF. CDR3 coding DNA: TGTGCCAGCAGCCCCCCGATCGGGACAGGGAACTATGGCTACACCTTC.

This clonotype was detected many times. J is TRBJ2-3 and V is TRBV27; 9 nucleotides agree with TRBD2. The CDR3 spans 16 residues. Germline values: CDR1 MNHEY, CDR2 SMNVEV (reference sequence). V shed 2 bases and J 4 bases; nucleotides not matched to a gene: 7. CDR3 coding DNA: TGTGCCAGCAGTTTAATGGCTAGCGGGACCCCAGATACGCAGTATTTT. This gives the protein CASSLMASGTPDTQYF.

On this clonotype itself: At one of its ends the junction is not consistent with the germline gene, which may arise from a read error. The V call is TRBV5-1, the J call TRBJ2-1; D is perhaps TRBD2 (6 bases). In germline, CDR1 is SGHRS, CDR2 YFSETQ. The CDR3 is made up of 16 amino acids. CDR3 loop: CVSSVLADFSYNEQFF. The CDR3 bases are TGCGTCAGCAGCGTCTTAGCGGATTTCTCCTACAATGAGCAGTTCTTC.

This clonotype was seen only a few times. The junction departs from germline at one end; a sequencing error may be responsible. The chain is built from TRBV7-7 and TRBJ2-5, with D tentatively TRBD2 (5 bases). Germline loops: CDR1 SSHAT, CDR2 FNYEAQ (reference sequence). This CDR3 has 14 residues. CDR3 residues: CASSLAYGKETQYF. The CDR3 DNA reads TGTGCTAGCAGCTTAGCGTATGGGAAAGAGACCCAGTACTTC.

The table lists this clonotype with many counts. This chain's CDR3 is CASSLAGGSFTDTQYF. The CDR3 DNA reads TGCGCCAGCAGCTTGGCCGGGGGGTCTTTCACAGATACGCAGTATTTT. The V gene is TRBV5-1, the J gene TRBJ2-3; TRBD2 aligns across 7 bases. Trimming took 0 bases from V and 2 from J; bases not matched to a gene: 6. This CDR3 has 16 residues. Looked up from germline, CDR1 is SGHRS and CDR2 is YFSETQ.